This T cell receptor beta chain was sequenced in a study of blood T cell repertoires in COVID-19. Looking at the study overall: Donors in the United States, Italy and Spain gave samples during acute or convalescent COVID-19.

In germline, CDR1 is SQVTM, CDR2 ANQGSEA. The CDR3 length is 14 residues. V lost 7 bases, J lost 2 bases, and 18 bases lay in between. Some clones are missing from TCRdb's copy, which holds only in-frame ones; the method was immunoSEQ multiplex PCR. Of about 120,000 clones in the sample, 85% to 90% were seen once. Sequencing used peripheral blood. This receptor was taken from a man between 60 and 75 years old with COVID-19, enrolled during active disease. The chain employs TRBV29-1 and TRBJ2-7; tentatively, D is TRBD1 (5 bases). The CDR3 region is CSAARPGPPYEQYF. CDR3 DNA: TGCAGCGCTGCTCGCCCAGGGCCTCCCTACGAGCAGTACTTC.